These 21 T cell receptor beta chains originate from one sample sequenced in a study of shared clonotypes between healthy human individuals. Only in-frame clones appear in the TCRdb table, and some are missing; sequencing was by immunoSEQ multiplex PCR. The sample lists about 2 million clones, 95% seen once, with 0.13% in the top ten. The specimen sequenced was naive CD4+ T cells sorted from blood. Subset noted: CD45RA+ positively selected. The receptors here all came from a man aged 18 to 29 in good health.

The V gene is TRBV10-3, the J gene TRBJ2-7; 9 bases map to TRBD1. Trimming took 6 bases from V and 0 from J; bases not matched to a gene: 15. The CDR3 covers 18 residues. The V gene's germline CDR1 is ENHRY and CDR2 SYGVKD. The CDR3 spells CAISLGQGTLSHSYEQYF. Written as DNA, the CDR3 is TGTGCCATCAGCCTGGGACAGGGTACTCTGTCGCACTCCTACGAGCAGTACTTC.

This clone appeared a single time. CDR3 DNA sequence: TGTGCCAGCAGCTCCAAAAGGACTAGCGGGGGTTCCTACGAGCAGTACTTC. Its translation is CASSSKRTSGGSYEQYF. V and J are TRBV11-2 and TRBJ2-7, with 13 nucleotides matching TRBD2. J gave up 1 base and V 4 bases, and 7 bases lay outside the gene matches. The germline gives CDR1 SGHAT, CDR2 FQNNGV. This CDR3 contains 17 residues.

The chain carries TRBV14 and TRBJ2-2; D is undetermined. The CDR3 is made up of 17 amino acids. Germline V gene sequence: CDR1 SGHDN, CDR2 FVKESK. Deletions cut 4 bases from V and 1 base from J, with 16 bases between. CDR3 amino acids: CASSPGRLLLNTGELFF. DNA of the CDR3: TGTGCCAGCAGCCCGGGTAGGCTGTTACTGAACACCGGGGAGCTGTTTTTT.

The sample holds a few counts of this clone. The chain joins TRBV5-4 to TRBJ1-6, with D unclear. V lost 4 bases to trimming and J lost 10 bases, with 12 bases between them. Germline-derived CDR1 and CDR2 are SGHNT and YYREEE (reference sequence). The length of the CDR3 is 13 residues. CDR3 sequence reads: CASSRDPSSPLHF. DNA for the CDR3: TGTGCCAGCAGCCGAGACCCGTCGTCACCCCTCCACTTT.

The rearrangement uses TRBV18 and TRBJ2-3; D is unresolved. V gave up 4 bases and J gave up 0 bases, with 8 bases separating them. The CDR3 consists of 14 residues. Germline V gives CDR1 KGHSH, CDR2 LQKENI. The CDR3 DNA is TGTGCCAGCTCACTCAATCGCAGCACAGATACGCAGTATTTT. The encoded protein is CASSLNRSTDTQYF. The whole variable domain, remainder taken from reference TRBV18 and TRBJ2-3, is NAGVMQNPRHLVRRRGQEARLRCSPMKGHSHVYWYRQLPEEGLKFMVYLQKENIIDESGMPKERFSAEFPKEGPSILRIQQVVRGDSAAYFCASSLNRSTDTQYFGPGTRLTVL.

The chain recombines TRBV5-4 with TRBJ2-2; D tentatively reads TRBD1 or TRBD2 (5 bases each). CDR1 and CDR2 from the germline V gene are SGHNT and YYREEE (reference sequence). Trimming pared 4 bases from V and 1 base from J, leaving 20 bases between. The CDR3 totals 18 residues. CDR3 bases: TGTGCCAGCAGCCCGGATCTTTCGGGACCGGTGAACACCGGGGAGCTGTTTTTT. Translated: CASSPDLSGPVNTGELFF.

The V gene is TRBV5-1, the J gene TRBJ1-1; 8 bases fit TRBD1. With 4 bases clipped from V and 1 base from J, the junction kept 6 bases outside the gene matches. The germline gives CDR1 SGHRS, CDR2 YFSETQ. The CDR3 is 15 residues long. The CDR3 sequence is CASSREGQGNTEAFF. In nucleotides, the CDR3 is TGCGCCAGCAGCCGAGAAGGACAGGGGAACACTGAAGCTTTCTTT.

This clone has a single count. The J gene is TRBJ2-3, the V gene TRBV11-2, with D perhaps TRBD1 or TRBD2 (7 bases each). The CDR3 has 18 residues. Germline V gene sequence: CDR1 SGHAT, CDR2 FQNNGV. The V end was cut by 3 bases, the J end by 0 bases, with 19 bases between. The DNA for the CDR3 is TGTGCCAGCAGCTTTCCCTCTGGGACAGCGGGAAGCACAGATACGCAGTATTTT. Amino acid sequence: CASSFPSGTAGSTDTQYF.

J is TRBJ2-7 and V is TRBV5-4, with 7 bases fitting TRBD2. Trimming took 4 bases from V and 7 from J; bases not matched to a gene: 11. The CDR3 length is 14 residues. Germline-derived CDR1 and CDR2 are SGHNT and YYREEE (reference sequence). DNA of the CDR3: TGTGCCAGCAGCCCAGCGCGGGAGAAGGGTGAGCAGTACTTC. Amino acids: CASSPAREKGEQYF.

J is TRBJ2-7 and V is TRBV7-2; D is undetermined. Trimming took 5 bases from V and 0 from J, leaving 14 bases between them. Germline V CDR1 and CDR2: SGHTA, FQGNSA. CDR3 size: 15 residues. CDR3 in DNA: TGTGCCAGCAGCCTACTGGGCGATCACTCCTACGAGCAGTACTTC. This encodes CASSLLGDHSYEQYF.

This chain links TRBV5-1 with TRBJ2-3; TRBD1 matches at 10 bases. The germline gives CDR1 SGHRS, CDR2 YFSETQ. The CDR3 loop spans 14 amino acids. V lost 6 bases to trimming and J lost 5 bases; unmatched junction nucleotides: 6. CDR3 region: CASKPGQGKDTQYF. CDR3 coding DNA: TGCGCCAGCAAGCCGGGACAGGGGAAAGATACGCAGTATTTT.

The DNA of the CDR3 is TGTGCCAGCAGCGTGACCGGGACAGGGGCTCGGACTGAAGCTTTCTTT. Its translation: CASSVTGTGARTEAFF. This rearrangement joins TRBV9 to TRBJ1-1; TRBD1 matches 10 bases. CDR3 length: 16 residues. Germline trimming cut 2 bases from V and 5 bases from J; bases unmatched to any gene: 9. CDR1 SGDLS and CDR2 YYNGEE come from the germline V gene. The whole variable domain, remainder taken from reference TRBV9 and TRBJ1-1, is DSGVTQTPKHLITATGQRVTLRCSPRSGDLSVYWYQQSLDQGLQFLIQYYNGEERAKGNILERFSAQQFPDLHSELNLSSLELGDSALYFCASSVTGTGARTEAFFGQGTRLTVV.

This rearrangement joins TRBV30 to TRBJ1-6; no firm D call. CDR1 is GTSNPN and CDR2 is SVGIG in the germline V gene (reference sequence). V lost 2 bases and J 6 bases, leaving 14 bases between the germline ends. This CDR3 region has 15 residues. CDR3 sequence reads: CAWSLSALFNSPLHF. The CDR3 nucleotides are TGTGCCTGGAGTCTATCAGCCCTTTTTAATTCACCCCTCCACTTT.

CDR3 sequence (DNA): TGTGCCACCAGACAGGGGGCATATGAGCAGTTCTTC. Protein sequence: CATRQGAYEQFF. This sequence joins TRBV6-5 and TRBJ2-1; 10 nucleotides align to TRBD1. The germline gives CDR1 MNHEY, CDR2 SVGAGI. V was pared by 10 bases and J by 8 bases, with 5 bases of the junction left unmatched. The CDR3 has 12 residues.

The V call is TRBV25-1, the J call TRBJ2-1; 7 bases line up with TRBD2. The germline V gene has CDR1 MGHDK and CDR2 SYGVNS. After removal of 10 bases from V and 1 base from J, the junction contained 7 bases not matched to a gene. The CDR3 extends over 14 amino acids. The CDR3 region has the DNA TGTGCCACCGAGGGACTAAATTCCTACAATGAGCAGTTCTTC. It specifies CATEGLNSYNEQFF.

This chain joins TRBV7-8 and TRBJ2-7, with 8 bases fitting TRBD1. The CDR3 covers 14 residues. The V and J ends lost 6 bases and 2 bases, in that order; junction bases with no gene match: 6. Germline CDR1 is SGHVS and CDR2 is FQNEAQ. CDR3 DNA: TGTGCCAGCAGACCCGGGACAGGTCCCTACGAGCAGTACTTC. Translation: CASRPGTGPYEQYF.

CDR3 sequence: CSAHRETQYF. CDR3 in DNA: TGCAGTGCCCACCGGGAGACCCAGTACTTC. V gene TRBV20-1 combines with J gene TRBJ2-5; no clear D gene. Trimming shortened V by 6 bases and J by 5 bases, and 7 bases separated the two germline ends. The CDR3 has 10 residues. Germline V gene data show CDR1 as DFQATT and CDR2 as SNEGSKA (reference sequence).

CDR3 loop: CAWSWGRTGDSPLHF. In nucleotides, the CDR3 is TGTGCCTGGAGTTGGGGGCGGACAGGCGATTCACCCCTCCACTTT. The chain is built from TRBV30 and TRBJ1-6; 7 bases map to TRBD1. Losses at the gene ends were 2 bases for V and 8 bases for J; bases not matched to a gene: 9. The CDR3 consists of 15 residues. The germline V gene has CDR1 GTSNPN and CDR2 SVGIG (reference sequence).

For the CDR3, the DNA is TGCAGCGTTTCTTGGGCAGCCACTGGAAACACCATATATTTT. As protein: CSVSWAATGNTIYF. The rearrangement joins TRBV29-1 to TRBJ1-3; D unclear. V lost 5 bases and J lost 2, with 13 bases in between. The CDR3 covers 14 residues. Germline V gene sequence: CDR1 SQVTM, CDR2 ANQGSEA.

V gene TRBV11-2 combines with J gene TRBJ2-5, with TRBD2 identical over 7 bases. The CDR3 has 16 amino acids. The germline gives CDR1 SGHAT, CDR2 FQNNGV. Losses at the gene ends were 4 bases for V and 1 base for J; bases not matched to a gene: 9. The CDR3 sequence: CASSWYEVAGQETQYF. The DNA of the CDR3 is TGTGCCAGCAGCTGGTATGAGGTAGCGGGCCAAGAGACCCAGTACTTC.

As concerns this clone: Other nucleotide sequences from this sample produce the same CDR3. The V gene is TRBV5-1, the J gene TRBJ2-7; D may be TRBD2 (6 bases). Per the germline V gene, CDR1 is SGHRS and CDR2 is YFSETQ. CDR3 length: 14 amino acids. Trimming took 0 bases from V and 1 from J, leaving 8 bases between them. CDR3 protein: CASSLDGTSYEQYF. The CDR3 region has the DNA TGCGCCAGCAGCTTGGATGGGACTTCCTACGAGCAGTACTTC.